The sequence of this T cell receptor (beta chain) was determined in a study of T cells in Graves' hyperthyroidism and ophthalmopathy. Study outcomes and limitations: Within blood appeared most thyroid clonotypes that had expanded above 0.001.

The germline V gene encodes CDR1 SEHNR and CDR2 FQNEAQ (reference sequence). This CDR3 comprises 18 residues. Trimming at V came to 1 base and at J to 5 bases, leaving 12 bases not matched to a gene. This clonotype was counted ten times or more. Its antigen remains unidentified. Over 9 ml of fresh peripheral blood supplied the PBMCs. Authors of the study amplified TCR beta CDR3 regions from RNA transcripts. A set of HTBI primers served as the primers for a first-round RT-PCR of the TCR CDR3. TCRdb analysed the multiplex PCR reads with MiXCR anew, one entry per CDR3 protein. This table holds approximately 380,000 distinct CDR3 sequences, more than 12% found once.

The J gene is TRBJ2-1, the V gene TRBV7-9; 9 bases agree with TRBD2. Sequencing was done on a sample of blood. This TCR was sampled from a man over 45 with Graves' ophthalmopathy. The CDR3 reads CASSLVLGSGRLDNEQFF. The CDR3 DNA reads as TGTGCCAGCAGCTTAGTACTCGGTAGCGGGAGATTGGACAATGAGCAGTTCTTC. The full variable domain, with the rest looked up from reference TRBV7-9 and TRBJ2-1, is DTGVSQNPRHKITKRGQNVTFRCDPISEHNRLYWYRQTLGQGPEFLTYFQNEAQLEKSRLLSDRFSAERPKGSFSTLEIQRTEQGDSAMYLCASSLVLGSGRLDNEQFFGPGTRLTVL.